The clone carrying this TCR beta chain was detected many times. The antigen is not known. A single record per CDR3 protein comes from TCRdb applying MiXCR to the reads. The data show tens of thousands of distinct CDR3 sequences, with under 5% seen just once and about 22% held by the top ten. This sample was taken from a study of T cell repertoires in cytomegalovirus infection. Whole-study context: The public TCR beta signatures pointed to both CMV infection and matching HLA type.

CDR1 is MDHEN, CDR2 SYDVKM, per germline. V gave up 7 bases and J gave up 0 bases, with 10 bases separating them. This CDR3 is built from 14 residues. Study-wide points: Across the ex vivo response, the dominant clonotypes were HLA-C-restricted CMV-specific TCR beta clonotypes.

The V call is TRBV28, the J call TRBJ2-1, with D uncertain. Sequencing input: PBMCs. The source is a human donor in good health (CMV status not recorded). Some clones in this sample may be carry-over from other donors' samples. The CDR3 sequence: CASKLRNSYNEQFF. CDR3 nucleotides: TGTGCCAGCAAATTGAGAAACTCCTACAATGAGCAGTTCTTC.